This is a list of T cell receptor beta chains from one sample in a study of blood T cell repertoires in COVID-19. Repertoires were generated with immunoSEQ multiplex PCR, while TCRdb's copy carries only in-frame clones and drops some. Of about 23,000 clones listed, roughly 90% are singletons. Sequencing was done on a sample of peripheral blood. The source of these receptors is a woman aged 80 or older with active COVID-19. CDR3s include the opening cysteine and the closing phenylalanine or tryptophan. A D gene is named only where the DNA matches it firmly. Not all rows give a size; the values are once, few, many and, for expanded clones, a class.

- | TRBJ1-2 | - | TRBV18 | 14 | CASSPRAGWYGYTF | TGTGCCAGCTCACCACGGGCAGGGTGGTATGGCTACACCTTC
- | TRBJ2-3 | - | TRBV28 | 13 | CASSSRPEDTQYF | TGTGCCAGCAGTTCCCGCCCCGAGGATACGCAGTATTTT
- | TRBJ1-2 | - | TRBV4-3 | 13 | CASSQDRLYGYTF | TGCGCCAGCAGCCAAGACAGACTGTATGGCTACACCTTC
- | TRBJ2-1 | TRBD2 | TRBV7-3 | 17 | CASSLVARLAGGNEQFF | TGTGCCAGCAGCTTAGTAGCGCGGCTAGCGGGGGGCAATGAGCAGTTCTTC
- | TRBJ2-1 | - | TRBV7-9 | 15 | CASNLGRGGYNEQFF | TGTGCCAGCAACCTAGGGCGGGGTGGCTACAATGAGCAGTTCTTC
- | TRBJ2-4 | TRBD2 | TRBV6-2/TRBV6-3 | 16 | CASSYPFGGGKNIQYF | TGTGCCAGCAGTTATCCCTTCGGCGGGGGGAAAAACATTCAGTACTTC
- | TRBJ2-6 | - | TRBV15 | 16 | CATSRDLASGANVLTF | TGTGCCACCAGCAGAGATCTGGCCTCTGGGGCCAACGTCCTGACTTTC
- | TRBJ2-5 | TRBD1 | TRBV5-8 | 13 | CASSPTGVETQYF | TGTGCCAGCAGCCCCACAGGGGTGGAGACCCAGTACTTC
- | TRBJ2-5 | TRBD2 | TRBV7-2 | 15 | CASSLAASGVETQYF | TGTGCCAGCAGCTTAGCTGCTAGCGGGGTGGAGACCCAGTACTTC
- | TRBJ2-3 | - | TRBV12-3/TRBV12-4 | 11 | CASSTSDTQYF | TGTGCCAGCAGCACTTCAGATACGCAGTATTTT
- | TRBJ2-2 | TRBD2 | TRBV18 | 20 | CASSLYPPGTSGGTLGELFF | TGTGCCAGCTCACTGTACCCCCCCGGGACTAGCGGGGGTACGCTCGGGGAGCTGTTTTTT
- | TRBJ1-6 | - | TRBV2 | 13 | CASSEGPYTPLHF | TGTGCCAGCAGTGAAGGCCCATACACACCCCTCCACTTT
few | TRBJ2-5 | TRBD1 | TRBV30 | 13 | CAWSWTGMETQYF | TGTGCCTGGAGTTGGACAGGGATGGAGACCCAGTACTTC
- | TRBJ1-5 | - | TRBV2 | 12 | CASSGGPQPQHF | TGTGCCAGCAGTGGGGGGCCCCAGCCCCAGCATTTT
- | TRBJ2-7 | - | TRBV3-1/TRBV3-2 | 18 | CASSQEQGRAIWGYEQYF | TGTGCCAGCAGCCAAGAACAGGGTAGGGCTATTTGGGGCTACGAGCAGTACTTC
- | TRBJ1-1 | TRBD1 | TRBV27 | 14 | CASSFSTGGGEAFF | TGTGCCAGCAGTTTCTCAACAGGGGGGGGTGAAGCTTTCTTT
- | TRBJ1-2 | - | TRBV19 | 12 | CASSAQGYGYTF | TGTGCCAGTAGTGCCCAGGGATATGGCTACACCTTC
- | TRBJ1-1 | - | TRBV5-4 | 12 | CASVEGNTEAFF | TGTGCCAGCGTGGAGGGAAACACTGAAGCTTTCTTT
- | TRBJ2-1 | - | TRBV4-1 | 13 | CASSQDRGRLQFF | TGCGCCAGCAGCCAAGATCGCGGGCGGCTGCAGTTCTTC
- | TRBJ2-1 | TRBD2 | TRBV5-4 | 15 | CASRPTSGLYNEQFF | TGTGCCAGCAGACCTACTAGCGGGCTCTACAATGAGCAGTTCTTC
- | TRBJ1-5 | - | TRBV18 | 16 | CASSTDGVSSNQPQHF | TGTGCCAGCTCAACGGACGGGGTGTCGAGCAATCAGCCCCAGCATTTT
- | TRBJ1-5 | - | TRBV7-2 | 14 | CASTLVQGGKPQHF | TGTGCCAGCACCCTAGTGCAGGGAGGGAAGCCCCAGCATTTT
- | TRBJ1-2 | - | TRBV10-3 | 15 | CAISESRGASGGYTF | TGTGCCATCAGTGAGTCAAGGGGCGCTTCGGGTGGCTACACCTTC
- | TRBJ2-1 | TRBD2 | TRBV6-2/TRBV6-3 | 14 | CASSLGGGLNEQFF | TGTGCCAGCAGTTTGGGGGGGGGATTGAATGAGCAGTTCTTC
- | TRBJ2-7 | - | TRBV27 | 12 | CASSFPHGEQYF | TGTGCCAGCAGTTTCCCACATGGCGAGCAGTACTTC
- | TRBJ2-1 | TRBD2 | TRBV6-5 | 16 | CASSYSGLAAYNEQFF | TGTGCCAGCAGTTACTCGGGACTAGCAGCCTACAATGAGCAGTTCTTC
once | TRBJ1-2 | TRBD1 | TRBV15 | 14 | CATSREGTAYGYTF | TGTGCCACCAGCAGAGAGGGGACAGCCTATGGCTACACCTTC
- | TRBJ2-1 | - | TRBV5-8 | 15 | CASSPDGGGHYEQFF | TGTGCCAGCAGCCCCGACGGAGGCGGTCACTATGAGCAGTTCTTC
- | TRBJ2-5 | TRBD2 | TRBV6-2/TRBV6-3 | 16 | CASSWWGGSKKETQYF | TGTGCCAGCAGCTGGTGGGGGGGGTCCAAAAAAGAGACCCAGTACTTC
- | TRBJ1-1 | - | TRBV28 | 16 | CASSLTTGPLNTEAFF | TGTGCCAGCAGTTTAACTACAGGGCCCCTGAACACTGAAGCTTTCTTT
- | TRBJ2-3 | - | TRBV5-6 | 15 | CASSRGAGSTDTQYF | TGTGCCAGCAGCCGGGGGGCGGGATCCACAGATACGCAGTATTTT
once | TRBJ2-1 | TRBD2 | TRBV7-9 | 17 | CASSLVERLAGTGEQFF | TGTGCCAGCAGCTTAGTCGAACGACTAGCGGGGACGGGTGAGCAGTTCTTC
- | TRBJ2-3 | TRBD2 | TRBV19 | 16 | CASSIGLAGDTDTQYF | TGTGCCAGTAGTATCGGACTAGCGGGGGACACAGATACGCAGTATTTT
- | TRBJ2-1 | - | TRBV11-2 | 16 | CASSHVRPGSYNEQFF | TGTGCCAGCAGCCATGTGAGGCCGGGGTCGTACAATGAGCAGTTCTTC
- | TRBJ1-2 | - | TRBV20-1 | 13 | CSASRQGFYGYTF | TGCAGTGCTAGTAGGCAGGGGTTCTATGGCTACACCTTC
- | TRBJ2-7 | - | TRBV12-3/TRBV12-4 | 12 | CASSQENYEQYF | TGTGCCAGCAGCCAGGAAAACTACGAGCAGTACTTC
- | TRBJ2-5 | TRBD1 | TRBV14 | 16 | CASSQYSGTGGETQYF | TGTGCCAGCAGCCAGTATTCCGGGACAGGGGGAGAGACCCAGTACTTC
few | TRBJ1-3 | - | TRBV5-6 | 17 | CASSLAQTSYSGNTIYF | TGTGCCAGCAGCTTGGCACAGACATCGTACTCTGGAAACACCATATATTTT
once | TRBJ2-1 | TRBD2 | TRBV7-2 | 15 | CASSPDPTSGGPGLF | TGTGCCAGCAGCCCCGACCCGACTAGCGGGGGCCCCGGGCTCTTC
- | TRBJ2-3 | TRBD2 | TRBV20-1 | 11 | CSASPGTSSYF | TGCAGTGCTTCTCCCGGGACTAGTTCATATTTT
- | TRBJ2-7 | TRBD2 | TRBV15 | 12 | CATSKLAEEQYF | TGTGCCACCAGTAAACTAGCGGAGGAGCAGTACTTC
- | TRBJ1-4 | - | TRBV5-8 | 16 | CASSALVGDKGEKLFF | TGTGCCAGCAGCGCCTTAGTTGGGGACAAGGGTGAAAAACTGTTTTTT
- | TRBJ2-3 | TRBD1 | TRBV2 | 15 | CASRAGQGVTDTQYF | TGTGCCAGCAGGGCAGGACAGGGGGTCACAGATACGCAGTATTTT
- | TRBJ1-1 | - | TRBV6-5 | 14 | CASRLARGGDEAFF | TGTGCCAGCAGACTTGCAAGGGGAGGGGATGAAGCTTTCTTT
- | TRBJ1-5 | - | TRBV4-1 | 15 | CASSRNRDGNQPQHF | TGCGCCAGCAGCCGCAACAGGGACGGGAATCAGCCCCAGCATTTT
- | TRBJ1-5 | TRBD1 | TRBV5-5 | 14 | CASSQQGVDQPQHF | TGTGCCAGCAGCCAACAGGGGGTAGATCAGCCCCAGCATTTT
- | TRBJ2-3 | TRBD1 | TRBV19 | 15 | CASNSGQGVVDTQYF | TGTGCCAGTAACTCCGGACAGGGGGTTGTAGATACGCAGTATTTT
- | TRBJ2-3 | - | TRBV7-9 | 13 | CASSWWGEDTQYF | TGTGCCAGCAGCTGGTGGGGAGAAGATACGCAGTATTTT
few | TRBJ1-1 | TRBD1 | TRBV7-9 | 16 | CASSSAGGGLNTEAFF | TGTGCCAGCAGCTCGGCAGGGGGCGGCTTAAACACTGAAGCTTTCTTT
- | TRBJ1-1 | - | TRBV19 | 14 | CASRWRVSDTEAFF | TGTGCCAGTAGATGGAGGGTCTCTGACACTGAAGCTTTCTTT
- | TRBJ2-1 | - | TRBV11-3 | 12 | CASSLPLGEQFF | TGTGCCAGCAGCCTACCACTGGGCGAGCAGTTCTTC
- | TRBJ1-1 | - | TRBV27 | 16 | CASSPWEPGKNTEAFF | TGTGCCAGCAGTCCCTGGGAACCGGGGAAGAACACTGAAGCTTTCTTT
once | TRBJ1-2 | - | TRBV24-1 | 12 | CATPFSIDGYTF | TGTGCCACCCCTTTTAGTATCGATGGCTACACCTTC
- | TRBJ1-5 | - | TRBV5-6 | 16 | CASGVSGKGFNQPQHF | TGTGCCAGCGGGGTTTCAGGGAAGGGCTTCAATCAGCCCCAGCATTTT